This T cell receptor beta chain was obtained from a study of CD8 T cells in ankylosing spondylitis. In the case of this clonotype: What it recognizes is unknown.

TCRdb reprocessed the 5' RACE reads via MiXCR and lists one record per CDR3 protein. The table includes about 340,000 distinct CDR3 sequences, around 20% detected once. The study's findings and limits: A motif in TCR beta, a set of eight or nine highly homologous variants, appeared characteristic of ankylosing spondylitis blood.

The CDR3 loop spans 14 amino acids. With V trimmed by 5 bases and J by 2 bases, 3 bases remained unmatched. CDR1 is DFQATT, CDR2 SNEGSKA, per germline (reference sequence). Sequenced material: blood, either unsorted or a sorted T cell fraction (not recorded which). The chain is built from TRBV20-1 and TRBJ2-1, with TRBD1 matching 10 bases. The origin of this receptor is a male donor with ankylosing spondylitis or in good health (not recorded which). CDR3 sequence reads: CSAPTGGTYNEQFF. The CDR3 nucleotides are TGCAGTGCTCCGACAGGGGGCACCTACAATGAGCAGTTCTTC.